The entry below gives a single TCR beta chain sequence along with its context. Its antigen is unidentified. The V end lost 1 base, the J end lost 6 bases, and 10 bases lay between the germline ends. The CDR3 has 14 amino acids. Germline CDR1 reads LGHNA; CDR2 reads YSLEER. TCR beta rearrangements were amplified from peripheral blood genomic DNA. These data belong to a study of T cell repertoires in aging, cancer and after chemotherapy. Study-wide results and caveats: In cancer patients, declining TCR diversity with age involved lost richness and lost evenness. Lymphoid organ infiltration in hematological cancer patients may impair thymic emigration or peripheral T cell expansion. Rebound thymic output was suggested by rising median generation probability during chemotherapy in each cancer cohort. These repertoire data do not allow conclusions about immunological memory after chemotherapy.

TRB rearrangements spanning V, D and J were amplified using mixed TRB-A/B primers. TCRdb recomputed calls from the multiplex PCR reads with MiXCR, one row per CDR3 protein. The data contain approximately 1,800 distinct CDR3 sequences, around 31% of them seen just once; the ten biggest clones take up about 67%. The TCR originated in a human donor with a blood cancer. The donor label of this sample is uncertain. The sequenced material came from blood. The rearrangement joins TRBV4-3 to TRBJ2-1, with no clear D. DNA of the CDR3: TGCGCCAGCAGCCAAGGTCAAGGCCCCAATGAGCAGTTCTTC. The encoded protein is CASSQGQGPNEQFF.